The 24 T cell receptor beta chains below come from one sample, sequenced in a study of T cells after yellow fever vaccination. TCRdb reprocessed the 5' RACE reads with MiXCR, giving one entry per CDR3 protein. The sample has 620,000 or so distinct CDR3 sequences; about 15% are singletons. Specimen: PBMCs, collected about 5 days after the first yellow fever vaccination. These receptors were obtained from a man aged 18 to 29 who received the YFV17D yellow fever vaccine.

The chain combines TRBV2 with TRBJ2-5; TRBD1 agrees at 9 bases. The germline V gene encodes CDR1 SNHLY and CDR2 FYNNEI. The ends lost 5 bases at V and 5 bases at J; junction bases unmatched: 6. The CDR3 is made up of 14 amino acids. The CDR3 bases are TGTGCCAGCAGTACTGGGGGGACAGGGGAGACCCAGTACTTC. Its translation is CASSTGGTGETQYF.

This clonotype was seen more than once but under ten times. J is TRBJ1-2 and V is TRBV12-3 or TRBV12-4; TRBD1 is a possible D gene (6 bases). Trimming cost V 6 bases and J 3 bases, with 14 bases left between them. The CDR3 runs 14 residues. The DNA for the CDR3 is TGTGCCAGCAGACTGGGGGCTTCAGACTATGGCTACACCTTC. The encoded protein is CASRLGASDYGYTF.

This rearrangement joins TRBV4-2 to TRBJ1-1; TRBD1 might be the D (5 bases). Between the trimmed V and J ends, which lost 3 bases and 5 bases, there was a span of 25 bases. The germline gives CDR1 LGHNA, CDR2 YNFKEQ. The CDR3 extends over 18 amino acids. As DNA, the CDR3 is TGTGCCAGCAGCCAGCTTCCCGGGGCCCCATCGAGAGAAACTGAAGCTTTCTTT. Translating it yields CASSQLPGAPSRETEAFF.

V and J are TRBV12-3 or TRBV12-4 and TRBJ1-4, with D unresolved. The CDR3 is 12 residues long. With 3 bases removed from V and 10 bases from J, the gap between germline ends came to 9 bases. CDR3 sequence (DNA): TGTGCCAGCAGTTTCCCGTTAGGAAAACTGTTTTTT. Amino acid sequence: CASSFPLGKLFF.

This clonotype was observed a few times. V usage is TRBV20-1 and J usage is TRBJ2-7; 7 positions match TRBD1. J gave up 9 bases and V 3 bases, and 11 bases lay outside the gene matches. Germline assignment: CDR1 DFQATT and CDR2 SNEGSKA (reference sequence). CDR3 size: 13 residues. CDR3 region: CSASGTAITGQYF. Written as DNA, the CDR3 is TGCAGTGCTAGCGGGACAGCAATAACGGGGCAGTACTTC.

The chain is built from TRBV12-3 or TRBV12-4 and TRBJ1-1; no reliable D call. V lost 5 bases, J lost 3 bases, and 7 bases lay in between. There are 12 residues in the CDR3. The chain's CDR3 is CASSTRYTEAFF. In DNA, the CDR3 is TGTGCCAGCAGTACCCGATACACTGAAGCTTTCTTT.

The chain joins TRBV4-2 to TRBJ1-6; 8 positions agree with TRBD1. Germline V gene lookup returns CDR1 LGHNA and CDR2 YNFKEQ. Trimming cost V 3 bases and J 7 bases; bases outside gene matches: 5. The CDR3 has 15 residues. The CDR3, as DNA: TGTGCCAGCAGCCAGGACAGGGCTGGGAATTCACCCCTCCACTTT. Translated: CASSQDRAGNSPLHF.

This clonotype was counted a few times. This chain links TRBV11-2 with TRBJ2-2, with D perhaps assigned TRBD1 or TRBD2 (5 bases each). Trimming took off 5 bases at V and 4 bases at J, with 17 bases between the two ends. The germline CDR1 and CDR2 sequences are SGHAT and FQNNGV. CDR3 length: 16 residues. CDR3 region: CASSNNGKGLTGELFF. The CDR3 nucleotides are TGTGCCAGCAGCAATAACGGGAAGGGGCTCACCGGGGAGCTGTTTTTT.

This clonotype showed up just a few times. The chain employs TRBV28 and TRBJ1-2, with D unresolved. V was pared by 8 bases and J by 7 bases, with 17 bases between. The CDR3 runs 13 residues. Germline CDR1 reads MDHEN; CDR2 reads SYDVKM. CDR3 protein: CASLSAMGAGYTF. The CDR3 nucleotides read TGTGCCAGCCTATCTGCGATGGGCGCTGGCTACACCTTC.

This clonotype was picked up a small number of times. This chain joins TRBV18 and TRBJ1-2; TRBD1 matches at 7 bases. Trimming removed 0 bases from V and 4 bases from J; junction bases left unmatched: 2. CDR3 length equals 14 residues. Germline values: CDR1 KGHSH, CDR2 LQKENI. CDR3 DNA sequence: TGTGCCAGCTCACCACCGGGACAGACCTATGGCTACACCTTC. Its protein product is CASSPPGQTYGYTF.

This clonotype was counted at least ten times. The V and J genes are TRBV6-1 and TRBJ2-7; 8 nucleotides match TRBD1. CDR3 length: 15 amino acids. The germline CDR1 and CDR2 sequences are MNHNS and SASEGT. Trimming at V came to 5 bases and at J to 2 bases, leaving 8 bases not matched to a gene. CDR3 DNA sequence: TGTGCCAGCAGTCCCTCAGGGACAGGAACCTACGAGCAGTACTTC. Its protein product is CASSPSGTGTYEQYF.

The chain recombines TRBV18 with TRBJ2-5; perhaps D is TRBD1 or TRBD2 (5 bases each). Germline-derived CDR1 and CDR2 are KGHSH and LQKENI. Trimming removed 2 bases from V and 4 bases from J, with 14 bases in between. CDR3 length: 15 residues. The CDR3 here is CASSPVPGQPETQYF. The CDR3 nucleotides read TGTGCCAGCTCACCAGTTCCGGGGCAGCCAGAGACCCAGTACTTC.

This clonotype appeared a few times. V usage is TRBV11-2 and J usage is TRBJ2-5, with TRBD1 as a possible D gene (6 bases). Germline CDR1 reads SGHAT; CDR2 reads FQNNGV. Trimming stripped 7 bases from V and 4 bases from J, with 16 bases between. The CDR3 is 14 residues long. The CDR3 reads CASNHGQSGETQYF. The DNA of the CDR3 is TGTGCCAGCAACCACGGACAGTCCGGAGAGACCCAGTACTTC.

The J gene is TRBJ1-2, the V gene TRBV12-3 or TRBV12-4; D is perhaps TRBD1 (6 bases). The ends were cut back, 6 bases at V and 8 bases at J, with 16 bases in the middle. The CDR3 runs 13 residues. Here the CDR3 reads CASSSGQTEGYTF. DNA for the CDR3: TGTGCCAGCAGCTCCGGACAGACGGAAGGCTACACCTTC.

The chain joins TRBV5-1 to TRBJ1-1, with TRBD1 identical over 7 bases. V shed 3 bases and J 3 bases; nucleotides not matched to a gene: 5. Germline V gene sequence: CDR1 SGHRS, CDR2 YFSETQ. The CDR3 extends over 14 amino acids. The CDR3 is CASSSGQPDTEAFF. Written as DNA, the CDR3 is TGCGCCAGCAGCTCGGGACAGCCGGACACTGAAGCTTTCTTT.

This chain's CDR3 is CASSIGQNNQPQHF. The CDR3, as DNA: TGTGCCAGCAGCATAGGACAGAACAATCAGCCCCAGCATTTT. The rearrangement joins TRBV7-9 to TRBJ1-5, with D possibly being TRBD1 (6 bases). V was shortened by 5 bases and J by 3 bases, with 11 bases between the two germline ends. Germline V gene data show CDR1 as SEHNR and CDR2 as FQNEAQ (reference sequence). The CDR3 consists of 14 residues.

The sample holds a few counts of this clonotype. The chain joins TRBV12-3 or TRBV12-4 to TRBJ1-2; 8 bases align to TRBD1. V shed 5 bases, J shed 13 bases, and the junction held 9 bases outside the gene matches. The CDR3 covers 12 residues. The CDR3: CASSPRQGLFTF. The CDR3 region has the DNA TGTGCCAGCAGTCCCCGACAGGGGCTATTCACCTTC.

This clonotype was detected a few times. This chain links TRBV27 with TRBJ2-7; D tentatively reads TRBD1 or TRBD2 (6 bases each). Between the trimmed V and J ends, which lost 3 bases and 5 bases, there was a span of 14 bases. The germline gives CDR1 MNHEY, CDR2 SMNVEV (reference sequence). The CDR3 consists of 14 residues. The DNA of the CDR3 is TGTGCCAGCAGTTTGGGGGGCAGGGTCCACGAGCAGTACTTC. This gives the protein CASSLGGRVHEQYF.

This clonotype has a handful of counts. V usage is TRBV20-1 and J usage is TRBJ2-7; D possibly matches TRBD1 or TRBD2 (6 bases each). Per the germline V gene, CDR1 is DFQATT and CDR2 is SNEGSKA (reference sequence). The CDR3 runs to 13 residues. V was trimmed by 0 bases and J by 3 bases, leaving 9 bases between them. The chain's CDR3 is CSARDKGGYEQYV. Here the CDR3 DNA reads TGCAGTGCTAGAGATAAGGGGGGCTACGAGCAGTACGTC.

The J gene is TRBJ1-6, the V gene TRBV5-1; no reliable D call. With 4 bases removed from V and 10 bases from J, the gap between germline ends came to 9 bases. CDR3 length: 12 amino acids. CDR1 and CDR2 from the germline V gene are SGHRS and YFSETQ. CDR3 sequence (DNA): TGCGCCAGCAGCCAGGAAGGCTCACCCCTCCACTTT. This gives the protein CASSQEGSPLHF.

This chain connects TRBV7-2 to TRBJ2-3, with D tentatively TRBD2 (6 bases). This CDR3 has 14 residues. Germline V lookup: CDR1 SGHTA, CDR2 FQGNSA. V was trimmed by 6 bases and J by 1 base, leaving 11 bases between them. Here the CDR3 DNA reads TGTGCCAGCAGGAAATGGGGGGGCACAGATACGCAGTATTTT. Its protein product is CASRKWGGTDTQYF. The full variable domain, in which reference TRBV7-2 and TRBJ2-3 provide the parts outside the CDR3, is GAGVSQSPSNKVTEKGKDVELRCDPISGHTALYWYRQSLGQGLEFLIYFQGNSAPDKSGLPSDRFSAERTGGSVSTLTIQRTQQEDSAVYLCASRKWGGTDTQYFGPGTRLTVL.

There are a few counts of this clonotype. The chain combines TRBV2 with TRBJ1-2; the D gene is possibly TRBD1 (5 bases). V was clipped by 2 bases and J by 6 bases, with 13 bases between them. The CDR3 has 14 amino acids. Germline-derived CDR1 and CDR2 are SNHLY and FYNNEI. CDR3 region: CASSEQGRADGYTF. The DNA of the CDR3 is TGTGCCAGCAGTGAACAGGGAAGGGCTGATGGCTACACCTTC.

This chain joins TRBV5-1 and TRBJ2-1; TRBD2 aligns across 8 bases. CDR1 is SGHRS and CDR2 is YFSETQ in the germline V gene. The CDR3 runs to 15 residues. Trimming cost V 5 bases and J 5 bases; bases outside gene matches: 9. The CDR3 DNA follows: TGCGCCAGCAGTCCCACTAGCGGACTAAACAATGAGCAGTTCTTC. Protein sequence: CASSPTSGLNNEQFF.

This chain connects TRBV7-9 to TRBJ2-7, with D uncertain. The CDR3 loop spans 13 amino acids. CDR1 SEHNR and CDR2 FQNEAQ come from the germline V gene (reference sequence). Deletions cut 4 bases from V and 1 base from J, with 8 bases between. CDR3 DNA: TGTGCCAGCAGCTCCATCGGGTCCTACGAGCAGTACGTC. Protein product: CASSSIGSYEQYV.